Presented here are 5 T cell receptor beta chains from one specimen sequenced in a study of blood T cell repertoires in COVID-19. Assay: immunoSEQ multiplex PCR; the TCRdb copy retains only in-frame clones and omits some. The repertoire holds about 100,000 clones, with about 86% as singletons. Sequenced input: PBMCs or T cells enriched from blood (not recorded which). The receptors were gathered from a woman aged 50 to 60 who had recovered from COVID-19.

This clone came up a few times. The rearrangement links TRBV2 to TRBJ1-2; TRBD1 aligns across 10 bases. Losses at the gene ends were 4 bases for V and 4 bases for J; bases not matched to a gene: 6. The CDR3 has 15 amino acids. Germline V CDR1 and CDR2: SNHLY, FYNNEI. This CDR3 is CASSARQGAFYGYTF. CDR3 DNA: TGTGCCAGCAGTGCAAGACAGGGGGCCTTCTATGGCTACACCTTC.

Turning to this clone: This CDR3 is also generated by other DNA sequences in the sample. The V gene is TRBV24-1, the J gene TRBJ1-1; TRBD1 might be the D (6 bases). V dropped 6 bases and J dropped 1 base, with 8 bases sitting between them. In germline, CDR1 is KGHDR, CDR2 SFDVKD. The CDR3 covers 13 residues. CDR3 sequence reads: CATSRQENTEAFF. In DNA form, the CDR3 reads TGTGCCACCAGTCGACAGGAGAACACTGAAGCTTTCTTT.

This chain links TRBV10-3 with TRBJ2-1, with 10 bases that match TRBD2. Germline trimming cut 3 bases from V and 4 bases from J; bases unmatched to any gene: 3. The CDR3 runs to 15 residues. From germline, CDR1 is ENHRY and CDR2 SYGVKD. The CDR3, as DNA: TGTGCCATCAGTGAAACTAGCGGGGCATACAATGAGCAGTTCTTC. This codes for CAISETSGAYNEQFF.

The chain employs TRBV30 and TRBJ2-1; D uncertain. The germline gives CDR1 GTSNPN, CDR2 SVGIG (reference sequence). V lost 0 bases, J lost 4 bases, and 13 bases lay in between. The CDR3 contains 15 residues. The CDR3 DNA follows: TGTGCCTGGAGTGTACCCCCACTCCTGTACAATGAGCAGTTCTTC. This translates into CAWSVPPLLYNEQFF.

V and J are TRBV28 and TRBJ2-7; 10 bases agree with TRBD1. CDR3 size: 15 residues. The germline CDR1 and CDR2 sequences are MDHEN and SYDVKM. The junction had 8 bases not matched to a gene; V was cut back by 6 bases and J by 3 bases. The CDR3 sequence: CASRLSGTGVYEQYF. CDR3 DNA sequence: TGTGCCAGCAGGCTCTCCGGGACAGGGGTCTACGAGCAGTACTTC.